Below, one T cell receptor (beta chain) is given with its context. This sample is drawn from a study of blood T cell repertoires in COVID-19. Study information: Samples taken during acute and convalescent COVID-19 were collected in the United States, Italy and Spain. Sources were T cells, B-cell-depleted T cells, or PBMCs; the material itself was cDNA or gDNA.

Authors' data handling: Amplification from reference gene primers served as the basis for estimated nucleated cell counts. TCRdb's copy holds only in-frame clones and misses some; the assay was immunoSEQ multiplex PCR. The DNA was the basis for D and trimming; V, J and clone size are from that table. Seen here are over 200,000 clones, 88% observed once, and the top ten hold 0.7%. The V gene's germline CDR1 is SGDLS and CDR2 YYNGEE. The CDR3 loop spans 14 amino acids. Trimming took off 4 bases at V and 8 bases at J, with 15 bases between the two ends. The V call is TRBV9, the J call TRBJ1-4; D unclear. What was sequenced was peripheral blood. This sequence originates from a human donor in a cohort sampled during active COVID-19. The CDR3 coding sequence is TGTGCCAGCAGCAATGAGGCCGGATGGGAAAAACTGTTTTTT. This encodes CASSNEAGWEKLFF.